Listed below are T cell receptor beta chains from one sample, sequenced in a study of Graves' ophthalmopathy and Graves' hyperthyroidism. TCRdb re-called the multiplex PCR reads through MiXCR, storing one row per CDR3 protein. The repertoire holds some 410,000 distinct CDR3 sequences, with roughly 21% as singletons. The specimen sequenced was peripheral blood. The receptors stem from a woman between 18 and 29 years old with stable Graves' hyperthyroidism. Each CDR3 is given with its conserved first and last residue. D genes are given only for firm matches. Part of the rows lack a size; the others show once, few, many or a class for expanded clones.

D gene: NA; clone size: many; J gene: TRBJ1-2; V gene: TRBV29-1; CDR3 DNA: TGCAGCGGGGCAGGGGTCTTTGGCTACACCTTC; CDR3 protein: CSGAGVFGYTF
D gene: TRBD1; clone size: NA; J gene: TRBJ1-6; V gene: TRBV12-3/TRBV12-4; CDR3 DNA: TGTGCCAGCAGAACAGGGGCCTATAATTCACCCCTCCACTTT; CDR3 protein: CASRTGAYNSPLHF
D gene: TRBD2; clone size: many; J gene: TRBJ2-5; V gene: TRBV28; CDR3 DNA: TGTGCCAGCAGTCCCTCCGACCTAGCGGGGGAAGAGACCCAGTACTTC; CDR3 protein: CASSPSDLAGEETQYF
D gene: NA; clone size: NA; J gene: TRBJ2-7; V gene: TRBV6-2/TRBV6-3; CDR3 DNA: TGTGCCAGCAGTTACCTGTTAGGCGGAACCTACGAGCAGTACTTC; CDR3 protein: CASSYLLGGTYEQYF
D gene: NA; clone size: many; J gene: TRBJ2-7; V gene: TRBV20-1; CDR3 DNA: TGCAGTGCTAGTCATTTAATCGTTAGCGCTTCCTACGAGCAGTACTTC; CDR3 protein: CSASHLIVSASYEQYF
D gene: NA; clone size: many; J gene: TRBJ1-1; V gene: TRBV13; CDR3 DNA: TGTGCCAGCAGCTTAGAAGGGTCAGGCCGGGGTGAAGCTTTCTTT; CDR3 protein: CASSLEGSGRGEAFF
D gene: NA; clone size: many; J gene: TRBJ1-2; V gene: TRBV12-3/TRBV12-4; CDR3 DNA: TGTGCCAGCAGTCCCGGTCCATATGGCTACACCTTC; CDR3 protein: CASSPGPYGYTF
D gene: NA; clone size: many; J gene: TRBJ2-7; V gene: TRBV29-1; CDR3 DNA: TGCAGCGTGTCACAGGGCTACGAGCAGTACTTC; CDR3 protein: CSVSQGYEQYF
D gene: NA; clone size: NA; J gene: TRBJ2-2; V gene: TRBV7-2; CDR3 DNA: TGTGCCAGCAGCTTAGCCTTGAGGGAGCTGTTTTTT; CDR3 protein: CASSLALRELFF
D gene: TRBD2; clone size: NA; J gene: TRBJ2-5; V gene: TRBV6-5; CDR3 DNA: TGTGCCAGCAGTTACCAGAGCGGGGTGGGGGAGACCCAGTACTTC; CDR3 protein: CASSYQSGVGETQYF
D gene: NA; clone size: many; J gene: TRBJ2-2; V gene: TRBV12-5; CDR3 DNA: TGTGCTAGTGGTTTCTCGACGGGAAACACCGGGGAGCTGTTTTTT; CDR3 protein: CASGFSTGNTGELFF
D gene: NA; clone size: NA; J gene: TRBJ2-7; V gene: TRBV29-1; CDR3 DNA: TGCAGCGTTGCCCCCGGACACATGCAGTACTTC; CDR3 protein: CSVAPGHMQYF
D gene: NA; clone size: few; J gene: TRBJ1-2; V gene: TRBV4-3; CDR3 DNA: TGCGCCAGCAGCCCATACGAAGGGGACGGCTACACCTTC; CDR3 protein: CASSPYEGDGYTF
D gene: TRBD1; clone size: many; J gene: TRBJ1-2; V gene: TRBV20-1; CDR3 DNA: TGCAGTGCGAGAAGACAGGGGCTGGGAGGCTACACCTTC; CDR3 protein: CSARRQGLGGYTF
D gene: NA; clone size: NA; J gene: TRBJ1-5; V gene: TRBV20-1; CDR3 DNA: TGCAGTGCTAGGCCCGAGTGGGGAATTGATCAGCCCCAGCATTTT; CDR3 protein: CSARPEWGIDQPQHF
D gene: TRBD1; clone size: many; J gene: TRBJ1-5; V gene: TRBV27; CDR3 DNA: TGTGCCAGCAGTTTAGGACAGGGGTGGCAGCCCCAGCATTTT; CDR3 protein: CASSLGQGWQPQHF
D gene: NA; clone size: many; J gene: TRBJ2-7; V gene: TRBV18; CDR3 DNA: TGTGCCAGCTCACCAGGGCTGGACGACGAGCAGTACTTC; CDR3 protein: CASSPGLDDEQYF
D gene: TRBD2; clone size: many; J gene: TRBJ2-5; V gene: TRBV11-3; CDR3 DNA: TGTGCCAGCAGCCGAGGGTTGACTAGCGGGATGTACCAAGAGACCCAGTACTTC; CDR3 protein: CASSRGLTSGMYQETQYF
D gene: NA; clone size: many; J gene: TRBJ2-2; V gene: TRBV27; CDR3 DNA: TGTGCCAGCACCTGGGGGAGAGGGTCCGCCCGCGACACCGGGGAGCTGTTTTTT; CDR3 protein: CASTWGRGSARDTGELFF
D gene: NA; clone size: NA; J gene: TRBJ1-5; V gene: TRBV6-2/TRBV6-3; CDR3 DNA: TGTGCCAGCAGCCTACAAGGGATGATCCCCGGCAATCAGCCCCAGCATTTT; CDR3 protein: CASSLQGMIPGNQPQHF
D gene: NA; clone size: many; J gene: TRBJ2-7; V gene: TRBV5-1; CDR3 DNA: TGCGCCAGCAGCTTCCCCGACGACGAGCAGTACTTC; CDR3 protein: CASSFPDDEQYF
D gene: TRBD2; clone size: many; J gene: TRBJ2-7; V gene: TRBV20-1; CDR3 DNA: TGCAGTGCGCCCCCCGCGGGAGGGCCCGGCGAGCAGTACTTC; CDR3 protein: CSAPPAGGPGEQYF
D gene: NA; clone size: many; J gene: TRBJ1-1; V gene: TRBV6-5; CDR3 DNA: TGTGCCAGCAGTTACGCCCCCTTAGGACGGGGAGACGAAGCTTTCTTT; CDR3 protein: CASSYAPLGRGDEAFF
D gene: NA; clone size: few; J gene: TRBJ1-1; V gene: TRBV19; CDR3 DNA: TGTGCCAGTAGTAGCAGGGTAGAGAACACTGAAGCTTTCTTT; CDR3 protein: CASSSRVENTEAFF
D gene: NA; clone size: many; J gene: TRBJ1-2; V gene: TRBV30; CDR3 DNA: TGTGCCTGGAAGCAGCGGGGAAACTATGGCTACACCTTC; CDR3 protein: CAWKQRGNYGYTF
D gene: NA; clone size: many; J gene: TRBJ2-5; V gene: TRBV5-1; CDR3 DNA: TGCGCCAGCAGCCAGGACGGACGGCAAGAGACCCAGTACTTC; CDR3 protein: CASSQDGRQETQYF
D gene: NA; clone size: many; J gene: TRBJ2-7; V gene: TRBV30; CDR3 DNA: TGTGCCTGGAATACCGGGACTTCCTACGAGCAGTACTTC; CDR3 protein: CAWNTGTSYEQYF
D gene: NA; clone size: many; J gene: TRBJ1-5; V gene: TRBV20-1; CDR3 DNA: TGCAGTGCTAGTTGGGGGGCGCCGAGCAATCAGCCCCAGCATTTT; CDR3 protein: CSASWGAPSNQPQHF
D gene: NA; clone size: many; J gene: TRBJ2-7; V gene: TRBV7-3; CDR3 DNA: TGTGCCAGCAGCTTAACCCGGGATGGCGAGCAGTACTTC; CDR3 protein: CASSLTRDGEQYF